One and the same sample provided the 28 T cell receptor beta chains below, sequenced in a study of cytomegalovirus exposure and HLA in healthy donors. PCR involved 60 Vbeta and 13 Jbeta primers. Profiled with immunoSEQ multiplex PCR; TCRdb holds only in-frame clones, not every one. The table includes roughly 140,000 clones, around 78% detected once. Source material: PBMCs. These receptors originate from a man aged 35 to 55 in good health and CMV-seropositive.

The chain recombines TRBV5-1 with TRBJ2-5; a weak D match, TRBD1 (6 bases). Germline V gene sequence: CDR1 SGHRS, CDR2 YFSETQ. The CDR3 covers 14 residues. V lost 0 bases, J lost 5 bases, and 11 bases lay in between. In DNA form, the CDR3 reads TGCGCCAGCAGCTTGGTGGCAGGGGCGGAGACCCAGTACTTC. Its translation: CASSLVAGAETQYF.

V usage is TRBV19 and J usage is TRBJ2-7; D gene uncertain. The germline gives CDR1 LNHDA, CDR2 SQIVND (reference sequence). V was pared by 3 bases and J by 2 bases, with 11 bases between. The CDR3 length is 14 residues. The CDR3, as DNA: TGTGCCAGTAGTATTTCCCCAGTCACCTACGAGCAGTACTTC. As protein: CASSISPVTYEQYF.

V is TRBV5-1 and J is TRBJ2-1, with 7 bases fitting TRBD1. The germline V gene has CDR1 SGHRS and CDR2 YFSETQ. With 2 bases clipped from V and 2 bases from J, the junction kept 4 bases outside the gene matches. The CDR3 sequence is 15 residues long. The chain's CDR3 is CASSFNRGAYNEQFF. DNA of the CDR3: TGCGCCAGCAGCTTCAACAGGGGAGCCTACAATGAGCAGTTCTTC.

The CDR3 here is CSVEAGTGGANVLTF. CDR3 coding DNA: TGCAGCGTTGAAGCAGGGACTGGTGGGGCCAACGTCCTGACTTTC. The V and J genes are TRBV29-1 and TRBJ2-6; weak D call: TRBD2 (6 bases). The CDR3 runs 15 residues. Germline V gives CDR1 SQVTM, CDR2 ANQGSEA. V lost 1 base to trimming and J lost 3 bases, with 10 bases between them.

The chain couples TRBV19 to TRBJ2-7; 12 nucleotides match TRBD2. In germline, CDR1 is LNHDA, CDR2 SQIVND (reference sequence). J lost 3 bases, V lost 0 bases, and 0 bases had no gene match. The CDR3 spans 15 residues. In DNA form, the CDR3 reads TGTGCCAGTAGTATAGAGACTAGCGGGAGCTACGAGCAGTACTTC. The encoded protein is CASSIETSGSYEQYF.

V and J are TRBV5-4 and TRBJ2-7; TRBD2 aligns across 10 bases. The CDR3 is made up of 17 amino acids. Germline trimming cut 0 bases from V and 0 bases from J; bases unmatched to any gene: 6. From germline, CDR1 is SGHNT and CDR2 YYREEE (reference sequence). The CDR3 here is CASSLGGTSAISYEQYF. The DNA for the CDR3 is TGTGCCAGCAGCTTGGGGGGGACTAGCGCGATCTCCTACGAGCAGTACTTC.

In this sample, this clone turned up once. This chain links TRBV18 with TRBJ2-5; 10 nucleotides line up with TRBD2. V was clipped by 4 bases and J by 1 base; unmatched bases: 9. The germline V gene has CDR1 KGHSH and CDR2 LQKENI. The CDR3 has 17 residues. CDR3 sequence reads: CASSLQNSGRAQETQYF. In DNA form, the CDR3 reads TGTGCCAGCTCACTACAAAACAGCGGGAGGGCCCAAGAGACCCAGTACTTC.

The CDR3 bases are TGTGCCAGCAGCTTAATGGCGTCCGGTGCGGACACCATATATTTT. Its protein is CASSLMASGADTIYF. The chain has TRBV7-3 and TRBJ1-3; D not resolved. Germline V gene sequence: CDR1 SGHTA, CDR2 FQGTGA. V lost 1 base to trimming and J lost 8 bases, with 15 bases between them. The CDR3 loop spans 15 amino acids. Together with reference TRBV7-3 and TRBJ1-3, the CDR3 gives the full variable domain: GAGVSQTPSNKVTEKGKYVELRCDPISGHTALYWYRQSLGQGPEFLIYFQGTGAADDSGLPNDRFFAVRPEGSVSTLKIQRTERGDSAVYLCASSLMASGADTIYFGEGSWLTVV.

The rearrangement links TRBV10-3 to TRBJ1-2, with a tentative D call TRBD1 (6 bases). The CDR3 runs 11 residues. Germline lookup yields CDR1 ENHRY and CDR2 SYGVKD. V lost 11 bases and J lost 4, with 11 bases in between. Here the CDR3 DNA reads TGTGCCCCCGGACAGACCTATGGCTACACCTTC. Residues: CAPGQTYGYTF.

This chain uses TRBV28 with TRBJ2-3; 7 bases map to TRBD2. V was clipped by 4 bases and J by 0 bases; unmatched bases: 4. The germline CDR1 and CDR2 sequences are MDHEN and SYDVKM. The CDR3 runs 15 residues. CDR3 DNA: TGTGCCAGCAGTTCTAGCGGATATAGCACAGATACGCAGTATTTT. Its translation is CASSSSGYSTDTQYF.

The chain joins TRBV29-1 to TRBJ2-7, with TRBD1 as a possible D gene (6 bases). Per the germline V gene, CDR1 is SQVTM and CDR2 is ANQGSEA. Trimming stripped 3 bases from V and 0 bases from J, with 12 bases between. CDR3 length: 14 amino acids. In DNA, the CDR3 is TGCAGCGTTGACGGGCAAGGGGGCTCCTACGAGCAGTACTTC. Translation gives CSVDGQGGSYEQYF.

The chain is built from TRBV7-2 and TRBJ1-1; the match to TRBD1 covers 9 bases. V shed 8 bases, J shed 6 bases, and the junction held 16 bases outside the gene matches. This CDR3 has 16 residues. Germline loops: CDR1 SGHTA, CDR2 FQGNSA. In DNA, the CDR3 is TGTGCCAGCCGGAGAGGGACAGGGTTATTAGGGGCTGAAGCTTTCTTT. Its translation is CASRRGTGLLGAEAFF.

The rearrangement uses TRBV30 and TRBJ1-3, with 8 bases matching TRBD1. The CDR3 is 14 residues long. Germline V gene data show CDR1 as GTSNPN and CDR2 as SVGIG (reference sequence). The J segment lost 1 base and the V segment lost 6 bases, leaving 5 bases of the junction unmatched. CDR3: CACITGGSGNTIYF. The CDR3 region has the DNA TGTGCCTGTATAACAGGGGGATCTGGAAACACCATATATTTT.

Notes on this clone: The junction differs from germline at one of its ends, possibly a read error. This rearrangement joins TRBV7-3 to TRBJ2-6; 13 nucleotides agree with TRBD2. Germline V lookup: CDR1 SGHTA, CDR2 FQGTGA. The CDR3 has 20 residues. The DNA for the CDR3 is TGTGTCAGCAGCGGACCCCTCGGGACTAGCGGGATCTCTGGGGCCAACGTCCTGACTTTC. Amino acid sequence: CVSSGPLGTSGISGANVLTF.

The rearrangement uses TRBV28 and TRBJ1-1; no clear D. The CDR3 has 15 residues. Between the trimmed V and J ends, which lost 6 bases and 1 base, there was a span of 15 bases. Germline V gene sequence: CDR1 MDHEN, CDR2 SYDVKM. The CDR3 protein is CASRRVHLKNTEAFF. The DNA of the CDR3 is TGTGCCAGCAGACGGGTCCACCTTAAGAACACTGAAGCTTTCTTT.

V and J are TRBV27 and TRBJ2-2; TRBD2 is a possible D gene (5 bases). Germline V lookup: CDR1 MNHEY, CDR2 SMNVEV (reference sequence). Trimming pared 5 bases from V and 4 bases from J, leaving 17 bases between. The CDR3 is made up of 16 amino acids. This CDR3 reads CASSVREGLFTGELFF. The CDR3 DNA reads as TGTGCCAGCAGTGTGAGGGAAGGGCTCTTCACCGGGGAGCTGTTTTTT.

The chain uses TRBV11-2 and TRBJ2-5; possible D gene TRBD2, 7 bases. The V end lost 11 bases, the J end lost 4 bases, and 20 bases lay between the germline ends. Germline CDR1 and CDR2: SGHAT and FQNNGV. The length of the CDR3 is 14 residues. The CDR3 DNA sequence: TGTGCCGGGAGGGGGGGTACGGGTGGAGAGACCCAGTACTTC. It translates to CAGRGGTGGETQYF.

The V gene is TRBV28, the J gene TRBJ1-1; the D gene is possibly TRBD1 (6 bases). The CDR3 extends over 15 amino acids. The germline V gene encodes CDR1 MDHEN and CDR2 SYDVKM. Trimming removed 7 bases at V and 4 bases at J, with 19 bases between. This CDR3 is CASTRAGEGVTEAFF. In DNA form, the CDR3 reads TGTGCCAGCACACGGGCAGGGGAGGGGGTCACTGAAGCTTTCTTT.

Turning to this clone: The germline gene is not matched at one end of the junction; a read error may be the cause. The chain couples TRBV27 to TRBJ2-1; D is ambiguous. The CDR3 contains 13 residues. CDR1 is MNHEY, CDR2 SMNVEV, per germline (reference sequence). This CDR3 reads CASSLGSNNEQFF. CDR3 nucleotides: TGTGCCAGCAGCTTGGGCTCCAACAATGAGCAGTTCTTC.

The chain joins TRBV6-1 to TRBJ1-3; D unresolved. V lost 1 base, J lost 1 base, and 5 bases lay in between. The CDR3 runs 14 residues. From germline, CDR1 is MNHNS and CDR2 SASEGT. The CDR3 coding sequence is TGTGCCAGCAGTGAAGGAGGGTCTGGAAACACCATATATTTT. Its translation is CASSEGGSGNTIYF.

The chain uses TRBV19 and TRBJ2-7, with D hard to call. CDR1 is LNHDA, CDR2 SQIVND, per germline (reference sequence). CDR3 length: 13 residues. V gave up 4 bases and J gave up 5 bases, with 12 bases separating them. The CDR3 DNA reads as TGTGCCAGTAGTACCCTAGGTTCGGACGAGCAGTACTTC. It encodes CASSTLGSDEQYF.

The chain recombines TRBV2 with TRBJ2-7; D possibly corresponds to TRBD2 (6 bases). From germline, CDR1 is SNHLY and CDR2 FYNNEI. The CDR3 is 15 amino acids. Trimming took 3 bases from V and 7 from J, leaving 19 bases between them. CDR3 region: CASSEAGRQMGEQYF. The CDR3 DNA follows: TGTGCCAGCAGTGAGGCAGGGAGGCAAATGGGGGAGCAGTACTTC.

The CDR3 DNA reads as TGTGCCAGCAGTCCCAAGACAGACTTTGGAAACACCATATATTTT. Residues: CASSPKTDFGNTIYF. The rearrangement joins TRBV27 to TRBJ1-3; D might be TRBD1 (5 bases). Germline CDR1 MNHEY, CDR2 SMNVEV (reference sequence). Trimming stripped 5 bases from V and 3 bases from J, with 14 bases between. This CDR3 is built from 15 residues.

The gene calls are TRBV15 and TRBJ2-5; D may be TRBD1 (5 bases). The CDR3 spans 15 residues. Looked up from germline, CDR1 is LNHNV and CDR2 is YYDKDF (reference sequence). The V end was cut by 5 bases, the J end by 2 bases, with 15 bases between. The CDR3 coding sequence is TGTGCCACCAGCGGGCCCCAGGGATTTCAAGAGACCCAGTACTTC. Its protein product is CATSGPQGFQETQYF. Full variable domain (missing parts from reference TRBV15 and TRBJ2-5): DAMVIQNPRYQVTQFGKPVTLSCSQTLNHNVMYWYQQKSSQAPKLLFHYYDKDFNNEADTPDNFQSRRPNTSFCFLDIRSPGLGDTAMYLCATSGPQGFQETQYFGPGTRLLVL.

The V gene is TRBV5-1, the J gene TRBJ1-4; D gene uncertain. The germline V gene has CDR1 SGHRS and CDR2 YFSETQ. Trimming stripped 2 bases from V and 5 bases from J, with 10 bases between. CDR3 size: 14 residues. CDR3 nucleotide sequence: TGCGCCAGCAGCTTCAGTTCCCCAAATGAAAAACTGTTTTTT. It specifies CASSFSSPNEKLFF.

The rearrangement links TRBV7-2 to TRBJ2-1; D may be TRBD2 (5 bases). V was pared by 5 bases and J by 6 bases, with 14 bases between. This CDR3 spans 14 amino acids. Germline loops: CDR1 SGHTA, CDR2 FQGNSA. The CDR3 DNA reads as TGTGCCAGCAGCCCTCTCCCTAGCCCCAATGAGCAGTTCTTC. It yields the protein CASSPLPSPNEQFF.

The J gene is TRBJ2-3, the V gene TRBV28; unclear D gene. Germline V gene sequence: CDR1 MDHEN, CDR2 SYDVKM. The length of the CDR3 is 12 residues. V lost 8 bases to trimming and J lost 4 bases, with 10 bases between them. The CDR3 here is CASWAGADTQYF. The CDR3 region has the DNA TGTGCCAGCTGGGCAGGTGCAGATACGCAGTATTTT.

V usage is TRBV5-4 and J usage is TRBJ2-3, with D possibly being TRBD2 (6 bases). Germline loops: CDR1 SGHNT, CDR2 YYREEE (reference sequence). The V end was cut by 4 bases, the J end by 1 base, with 13 bases between. The CDR3 sequence is 15 residues long. Written as DNA, the CDR3 is TGTGCCAGCAGCCCGACTAGGAGCGGCACAGATACGCAGTATTTT. Translation gives CASSPTRSGTDTQYF.